Listed below are T cell receptor beta chains from one sample, sequenced in a study of identical twins. TCRdb reanalysed the 5' RACE reads using MiXCR and keeps one entry per CDR3 protein. The profile shows over 550,000 distinct CDR3 sequences, roughly 6.6% of them singletons. The same sample was also studied in work on yellow fever vaccine responses in identical twins.

Sequenced input: PBMCs. These receptors were collected from a woman under 30 in good health. CDR3s leave out the opening cysteine and the closing phenylalanine or tryptophan. Clone size, where shown, is once, few, many, or a class for clones that have expanded.

V gene: TRBV7-9; CDR3 length: 13; J gene: TRBJ1-1; clone size: many; CDR3 protein: ASSRTSGPTLGAF
V gene: TRBV29-1; CDR3 length: 10; J gene: TRBJ2-7; clone size: many; CDR3 protein: SVGTGLYEQY
V gene: TRBV28; CDR3 length: 13; J gene: TRBJ2-3; clone size: NA; CDR3 protein: ASTLGRGDTDTQY
V gene: TRBV24-1; CDR3 length: 12; J gene: TRBJ2-7; clone size: NA; CDR3 protein: ATSDRRQGYEQY
V gene: TRBV5-1; CDR3 length: 12; J gene: TRBJ2-7; clone size: few; CDR3 protein: ASSLGDLAYEQY
V gene: TRBV10-3; CDR3 length: 12; J gene: TRBJ2-1; clone size: NA; CDR3 protein: AISDRDRVNEQF
V gene: TRBV4-1; CDR3 length: 13; J gene: TRBJ1-6; clone size: few; CDR3 protein: ASSQDLGTASPLH
V gene: TRBV28; CDR3 length: 13; J gene: TRBJ2-7; clone size: NA; CDR3 protein: ASRPGGIESVEQY
V gene: TRBV5-4; CDR3 length: 14; J gene: TRBJ2-1; clone size: NA; CDR3 protein: ASSLGVRTAWDEQF
V gene: TRBV7-9; CDR3 length: 12; J gene: TRBJ1-1; clone size: NA; CDR3 protein: ASSFGGAEAEAF
V gene: TRBV3-1; CDR3 length: 13; J gene: TRBJ2-1; clone size: many; CDR3 protein: ASSQDWGWLASQF
V gene: TRBV28; CDR3 length: 11; J gene: TRBJ2-7; clone size: few; CDR3 protein: ASSFVGSYEQY
V gene: TRBV4-2; CDR3 length: 11; J gene: TRBJ1-1; clone size: many; CDR3 protein: ASSPAGQGVLF
V gene: TRBV20-1; CDR3 length: 13; J gene: TRBJ1-2; clone size: few; CDR3 protein: SASSGRGQEYGYT
V gene: TRBV11-2; CDR3 length: 13; J gene: TRBJ1-1; clone size: NA; CDR3 protein: ASSLDVGVNTEAF
V gene: TRBV20-1; CDR3 length: 11; J gene: TRBJ1-2; clone size: NA; CDR3 protein: SAYPTENYGYT
V gene: TRBV5-1; CDR3 length: 15; J gene: TRBJ1-4; clone size: NA; CDR3 protein: ASSGSGTGFANEKLF
V gene: TRBV7-8; CDR3 length: 11; J gene: TRBJ1-2; clone size: many; CDR3 protein: ASSPQTGVGYT
V gene: TRBV5-1; CDR3 length: 13; J gene: TRBJ2-5; clone size: NA; CDR3 protein: ASSLEGLRGETQY
V gene: TRBV20-1; CDR3 length: 12; J gene: TRBJ2-1; clone size: few; CDR3 protein: SARAGQGYNEQF
V gene: TRBV2; CDR3 length: 16; J gene: TRBJ2-3; clone size: NA; CDR3 protein: ASWHPGLAGGSTDTQY
V gene: TRBV5-1; CDR3 length: 12; J gene: TRBJ2-5; clone size: few; CDR3 protein: ASRTSGGQETQY
V gene: TRBV6-4; CDR3 length: 13; J gene: TRBJ2-3; clone size: few; CDR3 protein: ASSALAGGPDTQY
V gene: TRBV12-3/TRBV12-4; CDR3 length: 10; J gene: TRBJ1-1; clone size: many; CDR3 protein: ASRRGGTEAF
V gene: TRBV7-9; CDR3 length: 12; J gene: TRBJ2-6; clone size: NA; CDR3 protein: AGYRNSGANVLT
V gene: TRBV7-9; CDR3 length: 9; J gene: TRBJ2-2; clone size: many; CDR3 protein: ASRITGELF
V gene: TRBV6-5; CDR3 length: 14; J gene: TRBJ2-1; clone size: many; CDR3 protein: ASSYSGFGAYNEQF
V gene: TRBV2; CDR3 length: 12; J gene: TRBJ2-2; clone size: few; CDR3 protein: ASSASGGAGELF
V gene: TRBV10-3; CDR3 length: 13; J gene: TRBJ2-3; clone size: NA; CDR3 protein: AIKGLAGGSDTQY
V gene: TRBV20-1; CDR3 length: 11; J gene: TRBJ1-5; clone size: few; CDR3 protein: SAAIGGDQPQH
V gene: TRBV11-2; CDR3 length: 16; J gene: TRBJ2-2; clone size: few; CDR3 protein: ASSLPLGLAGDTGELF
V gene: TRBV7-9; CDR3 length: 10; J gene: TRBJ1-5; clone size: few; CDR3 protein: ASSLPGGPQH
V gene: TRBV7-6; CDR3 length: 12; J gene: TRBJ2-5; clone size: few; CDR3 protein: ASSGSGRIETQY
V gene: TRBV12-3/TRBV12-4; CDR3 length: 13; J gene: TRBJ2-1; clone size: many; CDR3 protein: ASSFAGSSYNEQF
V gene: TRBV7-9; CDR3 length: 12; J gene: TRBJ2-1; clone size: NA; CDR3 protein: ASSVAGGPGEQF
V gene: TRBV4-1; CDR3 length: 15; J gene: TRBJ2-5; clone size: NA; CDR3 protein: ASSQDAPVGQGETQY
V gene: TRBV7-3; CDR3 length: 13; J gene: TRBJ2-1; clone size: NA; CDR3 protein: ASSLTSSAGGEQF
V gene: TRBV6-1; CDR3 length: 13; J gene: TRBJ2-1; clone size: many; CDR3 protein: ASSHRREGNNEQF
V gene: TRBV7-6; CDR3 length: 18; J gene: TRBJ2-1; clone size: many; CDR3 protein: ASSPRTSGKIMGTYNEQF
V gene: TRBV15; CDR3 length: 13; J gene: TRBJ2-1; clone size: NA; CDR3 protein: ATSRVAGEVNEQF
V gene: TRBV3-1; CDR3 length: 11; J gene: TRBJ2-1; clone size: NA; CDR3 protein: ASSQALSTEQF
V gene: TRBV15; CDR3 length: 12; J gene: TRBJ2-2; clone size: NA; CDR3 protein: ATSRGGGPGELF
V gene: TRBV5-1; CDR3 length: 12; J gene: TRBJ1-1; clone size: many; CDR3 protein: ASTRQGLNTEAF
V gene: TRBV27; CDR3 length: 15; J gene: TRBJ2-3; clone size: NA; CDR3 protein: ASTSLHPAGSTDTQY
V gene: TRBV2; CDR3 length: 13; J gene: TRBJ2-3; clone size: many; CDR3 protein: ASRTPGGSTDTQY
V gene: TRBV24-1; CDR3 length: 13; J gene: TRBJ1-4; clone size: NA; CDR3 protein: ATSEGTRLNEKLF
V gene: TRBV4-2; CDR3 length: 15; J gene: TRBJ2-1; clone size: few; CDR3 protein: ASSQDWASRSYNEQF
V gene: TRBV28; CDR3 length: 10; J gene: TRBJ2-5; clone size: many; CDR3 protein: ASSLVVGTQY
V gene: TRBV27; CDR3 length: 14; J gene: TRBJ1-6; clone size: few; CDR3 protein: ASRAGQRTLSSPLH
V gene: TRBV5-1; CDR3 length: 15; J gene: TRBJ2-3; clone size: few; CDR3 protein: ASSLAPAGTSTDTQY
V gene: TRBV2; CDR3 length: 10; J gene: TRBJ2-3; clone size: NA; CDR3 protein: ASRGELATQY
V gene: TRBV20-1; CDR3 length: 12; J gene: TRBJ2-7; clone size: few; CDR3 protein: SAGVAGGSHEQY
V gene: TRBV27; CDR3 length: 15; J gene: TRBJ1-2; clone size: many; CDR3 protein: ASSLYGGPVANYGYT